A single sample is the source of the 24 T cell receptor beta chains below, sequenced in a study of OX40 agonist ivuxolimab in advanced cancers. TCRdb keeps only in-frame clones here, not all; method: immunoSEQ multiplex PCR. The sample has roughly 71,000 clones; roughly nine tenths are singletons. The specimen comprised CD4+ or CD8+ T cells sorted from blood, sampled in a trial of the OX40 agonist ivuxolimab. The receptors come from an adult with an advanced solid tumor such as melanoma, head and neck, liver or kidney cancer.

This chain links TRBV5-6 with TRBJ2-4; possible D gene TRBD2, 6 bases. The CDR3 is made up of 16 amino acids. V was shortened by 0 bases and J by 0 bases, with 10 bases between the two germline ends. Germline values: CDR1 SGHDT, CDR2 YYEEEE. Here the CDR3 DNA reads TGTGCCAGCAGCTTGGAAGCGGGTAAAGCCAAAAACATTCAGTACTTC. Translated: CASSLEAGKAKNIQYF.

The chain joins TRBV23-1 to TRBJ2-2; 15 nucleotides agree with TRBD2. TRBV23-1 is identified as an open reading frame with a role that is uncertain. The V and J ends lost 3 bases and 7 bases, in that order; junction bases with no gene match: 3. The CDR3 is made up of 16 amino acids. The CDR3 protein is CASSHQGLAGGGELFF. Here the CDR3 DNA reads TGCGCCAGCAGTCATCAGGGACTAGCGGGAGGCGGGGAGCTGTTTTTT.

The chain joins TRBV19 to TRBJ1-2; D call uncertain. The CDR3 has 15 amino acids. V was clipped by 6 bases and J by 3 bases, with 17 bases between them. Germline lookup yields CDR1 LNHDA and CDR2 SQIVND (reference sequence). The CDR3 region is CASSPMAGADYGYTF. CDR3 DNA: TGTGCCAGTAGCCCCATGGCGGGAGCGGACTATGGCTACACCTTC.

This clone has just a few counts. This rearrangement joins TRBV28 to TRBJ1-5; D gene unclear. The V gene lost 7 bases and the J gene lost 0 bases, with 10 bases spanning the gap. This CDR3 contains 14 residues. Germline-derived CDR1 and CDR2 are MDHEN and SYDVKM. CDR3 sequence: CASTGGDSNQPQHF. The CDR3 DNA follows: TGTGCCAGCACGGGTGGGGATAGCAATCAGCCCCAGCATTTT.

This clone has a handful of counts. The genes are TRBV27 and TRBJ1-6, with D unclear. V was pared by 0 bases and J by 8 bases, with 5 bases between. The CDR3 covers 13 residues. Germline V gene sequence: CDR1 MNHEY, CDR2 SMNVEV (reference sequence). DNA for the CDR3: TGTGCCAGCAGTTTATCGCGGGATTCACCCCTCCACTTT. Encoded protein: CASSLSRDSPLHF.

Note on this clone: The identical CDR3 is also encoded by other nucleotide sequences in the sample. CDR3 nucleotide sequence: TGTGCCAGCAGTTACTCTGGCAGCTACGAGCAGTACTTC. Protein: CASSYSGSYEQYF. V is TRBV6-6 and J is TRBJ2-7, with D hard to call. V lost 0 bases and J lost 3, with 6 bases in between. CDR1 is MNHNY, CDR2 SVGAGI, per germline (reference sequence). The CDR3 runs to 13 residues.

The chain employs TRBV5-5 and TRBJ2-5, with 8 bases identical to TRBD1. The J call may be incorrect, as the DNA end agrees better with TRBJ2-7. Germline V gene data show CDR1 as SGHKS and CDR2 as YYEKEE (reference sequence). The CDR3 spans 14 residues. The CDR3 DNA follows: TGTGCCAGCAGCTTCCGGGACAGGTCCTACGAGCAGTACTTC. The encoded protein is CASSFRDRSYEQYF.

This clone was observed once. The chain uses TRBV28 and TRBJ2-2; no clear D. With 5 bases removed from V and 1 base from J, the gap between germline ends came to 14 bases. The CDR3 spans 16 residues. In germline, CDR1 is MDHEN, CDR2 SYDVKM. CDR3 nucleotide sequence: TGTGCCAGCAGTCCCCCTGGTTCGCTGAACACCGGGGAGCTGTTTTTT. The encoded protein is CASSPPGSLNTGELFF.

This chain connects TRBV28 to TRBJ2-3, with D hard to call. V was clipped by 3 bases and J by 0 bases, with 10 bases between them. Germline CDR1 MDHEN, CDR2 SYDVKM. The CDR3 is 15 amino acids. The CDR3 DNA reads as TGTGCCAGCAGTTTCCCCACGGGCAGCACAGATACGCAGTATTTT. This encodes CASSFPTGSTDTQYF.

This clone came up once. The chain uses TRBV10-1 and TRBJ2-7; D perhaps matches TRBD1 (6 bases). Trimming shortened V by 3 bases and J by 0 bases, and 12 bases separated the two germline ends. This CDR3 has 15 residues. Germline CDR1 is WNHNN and CDR2 is SYGVQD (reference sequence). The CDR3 here is CASSEGQGSSYEQYF. The DNA for the CDR3 is TGCGCCAGCAGTGAAGGGCAGGGGAGCTCCTACGAGCAGTACTTC.

The rearrangement links TRBV5-6 to TRBJ1-2, with D unresolved. Germline CDR1 is SGHDT and CDR2 is YYEEEE. Trimming took off 0 bases at V and 1 base at J, with 7 bases between the two ends. The CDR3 consists of 14 residues. The CDR3 sequence: CASSLGHINYGYTF. DNA of the CDR3: TGTGCCAGCAGCTTGGGACATATTAACTATGGCTACACCTTC.

This clone was detected once. V is TRBV19 and J is TRBJ2-3, with 10 positions matching TRBD2. J gave up 1 base and V 7 bases, and 8 bases lay outside the gene matches. The CDR3 is 16 amino acids. Germline CDR1 and CDR2: LNHDA and SQIVND (reference sequence). The CDR3 loop reads CASTKTSGIGTDTQYF. The DNA of the CDR3 is TGTGCCAGTACCAAAACTAGCGGGATCGGCACAGATACGCAGTATTTT. Using reference TRBV19 and TRBJ2-3 for the parts outside the CDR3, the full variable domain is DGGITQSPKYLFRKEGQNVTLSCEQNLNHDAMYWYRQDPGQGLRLIYYSQIVNDFQKGDIAEGYSVSREKKESFPLTVTSAQKNPTAFYLCASTKTSGIGTDTQYFGPGTRLTVL.

A single count supports this clone. This sequence joins TRBV6-5 and TRBJ1-1; D unresolved. This CDR3 is 16 amino acids long. V was pared by 1 base and J by 0 bases, with 12 bases between. Germline V lookup: CDR1 MNHEY, CDR2 SVGAGI. The CDR3 nucleotides read TGTGCCAGCAGTTACTTAAGCATGGGATTGAACACTGAAGCTTTCTTT. Translation: CASSYLSMGLNTEAFF.

The rearrangement joins TRBV5-1 to TRBJ2-1, with a possible D match to TRBD2 (5 bases). The germline V gene encodes CDR1 SGHRS and CDR2 YFSETQ. The CDR3 has 17 residues. V shed 0 bases and J shed 0 bases, with 13 bases lying between them. This CDR3 reads CASSLAPSRYSYNEQFF. The DNA of the CDR3 is TGCGCCAGCAGCTTGGCACCTAGCCGGTACTCCTACAATGAGCAGTTCTTC.

The V call is TRBV4-3, the J call TRBJ2-7, with D unclear. Germline assignment: CDR1 LGHNA and CDR2 YSLEER. With 1 base removed from V and 3 bases from J, the gap between germline ends came to 7 bases. This CDR3 spans 13 amino acids. The CDR3 coding sequence is TGCGCCAGCAGCCAAGTTAAATACTACGAGCAGTACTTC. Its protein is CASSQVKYYEQYF.

V is TRBV19 and J is TRBJ1-5; D is ambiguous. Germline V lookup: CDR1 LNHDA, CDR2 SQIVND (reference sequence). CDR3 size: 17 residues. The ends were cut back, 0 bases at V and 0 bases at J, with 12 bases in the middle. For the CDR3, the DNA is TGTGCCAGTAGTATAGATGCCGGGAGGTATAGCAATCAGCCCCAGCATTTT. Its protein is CASSIDAGRYSNQPQHF.

This chain joins TRBV4-1 and TRBJ1-1; D remains unclear. The V gene's germline CDR1 is MGHRA and CDR2 YSYEKL. Trimming shortened V by 0 bases and J by 5 bases, and 7 bases separated the two germline ends. The CDR3 runs 13 residues. In DNA, the CDR3 is TGCGCCAGCAGCCAAGATTTAGAGACTGAAGCTTTCTTT. Protein sequence: CASSQDLETEAFF.

The chain recombines TRBV7-9 with TRBJ2-5; TRBD2 matches 10 bases. V trimming: 5 bases; J trimming: 5 bases; junction bases outside the gene matches: 8. This CDR3 is 15 amino acids long. The germline gives CDR1 SEHNR, CDR2 FQNEAQ (reference sequence). This CDR3 reads CASSHPGLATETQYF. Here the CDR3 DNA reads TGTGCCAGCAGCCACCCGGGACTAGCGACGGAGACCCAGTACTTC.

V and J are TRBV27 and TRBJ2-7; D is ambiguous. V dropped 5 bases and J dropped 2 bases, with 16 bases sitting between them. Germline-derived CDR1 and CDR2 are MNHEY and SMNVEV (reference sequence). The CDR3 length is 15 residues. CDR3 sequence (DNA): TGTGCCAGCAGTACGCAGGCCCCGGGCACCTACGAGCAGTACTTC. Residues: CASSTQAPGTYEQYF.

In this sample, this clone turned up once. The V call is TRBV7-9, the J call TRBJ2-7; 10 bases fit TRBD1. The CDR3 has 15 residues. Unmatched junction bases numbered 12, after V lost 4 bases and J lost 9 bases. CDR1 and CDR2 from the germline V gene are SEHNR and FQNEAQ (reference sequence). The CDR3 sequence is CASSSNPGGQGMQYF. In DNA form, the CDR3 reads TGTGCCAGCAGCTCTAACCCGGGGGGACAGGGGATGCAGTACTTC.

The chain carries TRBV19 and TRBJ2-5, with D unresolved. The CDR3 is 14 amino acids. V shed 3 bases and J shed 0 bases, with 8 bases lying between them. Per the germline V gene, CDR1 is LNHDA and CDR2 is SQIVND (reference sequence). CDR3 protein: CASSILPYQETQYF. The CDR3 nucleotides read TGTGCCAGTAGTATTCTTCCCTACCAAGAGACCCAGTACTTC.

This chain uses TRBV18 with TRBJ2-3, with D tentatively TRBD2 (6 bases). Germline lookup yields CDR1 KGHSH and CDR2 LQKENI. The CDR3 is 14 amino acids. Trimming shortened V by 8 bases and J by 3 bases, and 15 bases separated the two germline ends. CDR3 in DNA: TGTGCCAGCACCTACGGCGGGAAGACAGATACGCAGTATTTT. Translation gives CASTYGGKTDTQYF.

The genes are TRBV7-9 and TRBJ2-1; tentatively, D is TRBD2 (6 bases). Trimming cost V 0 bases and J 8 bases, with 11 bases left between them. Germline assignment: CDR1 SEHNR and CDR2 FQNEAQ (reference sequence). The CDR3 length is 14 residues. The CDR3 DNA is TGTGCCAGCAGCTTAGCCCGGGAGTTATATGAGCAGTTCTTC. Protein product: CASSLARELYEQFF.

In this sample, this clone turned up a few times. This sequence joins TRBV4-3 and TRBJ2-7, with 13 bases lining up with TRBD2. This CDR3 has 16 amino acids. V trimming: 1 base; J trimming: 4 bases; junction bases outside the gene matches: 4. CDR1 is LGHNA, CDR2 YSLEER, per germline. The CDR3 here is CASSQARTSGSYEQYF. CDR3 coding DNA: TGCGCCAGCAGCCAAGCACGGACTAGCGGGAGTTACGAGCAGTACTTC.